These 9 T cell receptor beta chains were sequenced from one sample in a study of blood T cell repertoires in COVID-19 (dated by TCRdb to about 2020). The receptor library was made with the immunoSEQ multiplex PCR assay. Sourced from immuneACCESS, this table was stored by TCRdb with only in-frame sequences that have V and J called. A share of the clones is absent; for the studies checked, an unresolved V gene accounts for under half, and the remainder has no known explanation. In this sample the table shows some 330,000 clones, more than 75% of which occur a single time. The ten largest clones represent about 1.9% of the sample. The sample comprised PBMCs or T cells enriched from blood (not recorded which). These TCRs come from a man aged 40-50 years in a cohort exposed to, infected with or recovered from COVID-19 (not recorded which).

This rearrangement joins TRBV24-1 to TRBJ2-1, with 11 bases aligning to TRBD2. CDR1 and CDR2 from the germline V gene are KGHDR and SFDVKD. Unmatched junction bases numbered 5, after V lost 7 bases and J lost 4 bases. The CDR3 spans 15 residues. The CDR3 coding sequence is TGTGCCACCAGCTCCGGGACTAGCGGTTACAATGAGCAGTTCTTC. Protein sequence: CATSSGTSGYNEQFF.

The chain joins TRBV28 to TRBJ1-1; D is uncertain. Germline lookup yields CDR1 MDHEN and CDR2 SYDVKM. The CDR3 has 13 residues. The ends were cut back, 5 bases at V and 3 bases at J, with 10 bases in the middle. Written as DNA, the CDR3 is TGTGCCAGCAGTGCCCCGGGGTACACTGAAGCTTTCTTT. Its protein is CASSAPGYTEAFF.

This clone was found many times. This chain links TRBV12-5 with TRBJ2-5, with TRBD2 identical over 7 bases. Germline-derived CDR1 and CDR2 are LGHNT and FRNRAP. This CDR3 contains 17 residues. The J segment lost 5 bases and the V segment lost 3 bases, leaving 15 bases of the junction unmatched. CDR3 bases: TGTGCTAGTGGTTTAGGGTCAATTGCGGGAGTTTTGGAGACCCAGTACTTC. It codes for CASGLGSIAGVLETQYF. The variable domain in full, with the rest retrieved from reference TRBV12-5 and TRBJ2-5, is DARVTQTPRHKVTEMGQEVTMRCQPILGHNTVFWYRQTMMQGLELLAYFRNRAPLDDSGMPKDRFSAEMPDATLATLKIQPSEPRDSAVYFCASGLGSIAGVLETQYFGPGTRLLVL.

DNA of the CDR3: TGTGCCAGCAGTCACGTCGGGAGGGTGGTTTCCACTGAAGCTTTCTTT. Its protein is CASSHVGRVVSTEAFF. V and J are TRBV27 and TRBJ1-1, with D uncertain. V lost 5 bases to trimming and J lost 4 bases, with 20 bases between them. Germline assignment: CDR1 MNHEY and CDR2 SMNVEV (reference sequence). The CDR3 sequence is 16 residues long.

The gene calls are TRBV7-7 and TRBJ2-1; TRBD2 might be the D (6 bases). In germline, CDR1 is SSHAT, CDR2 FNYEAQ (reference sequence). Trimming shortened V by 1 base and J by 2 bases, and 9 bases separated the two germline ends. CDR3 size: 15 residues. The CDR3 DNA sequence: TGTGCCAGCAGCTTAGACGGCGGGACCTACAATGAGCAGTTCTTC. Amino acid sequence: CASSLDGGTYNEQFF.

The chain uses TRBV10-3 and TRBJ2-3; the match to TRBD1 covers 8 bases. Germline loops: CDR1 ENHRY, CDR2 SYGVKD. The CDR3 covers 13 residues. J gave up 5 bases and V 7 bases, and 5 bases lay outside the gene matches. The CDR3 DNA is TGTGCCATCACCCCCGACAGGGGAGATACGCAGTATTTT. It encodes CAITPDRGDTQYF.

This clone was picked up one time. The chain is built from TRBV5-1 and TRBJ1-2; D unresolved. Germline V CDR1 and CDR2: SGHRS, YFSETQ. Trimming cost V 1 base and J 4 bases, with 8 bases left between them. CDR3 length: 13 amino acids. The CDR3, as DNA: TGCGCCAGCAGCTTGATTTCCGGCTATGGCTACACCTTC. Its protein product is CASSLISGYGYTF. Full variable domain (rest looked up from reference TRBV5-1 and TRBJ1-2): KAGVTQTPRYLIKTRGQQVTLSCSPISGHRSVSWYQQTPGQGLQFLFEYFSETQRNKGNFPGRFSGRQFSNSRSEMNVSTLELGDSALYLCASSLISGYGYTFGSGTRLTVV.

The chain carries TRBV27 and TRBJ1-5; D call uncertain. The CDR3 totals 13 residues. Germline-derived CDR1 and CDR2 are MNHEY and SMNVEV (reference sequence). The V end lost 3 bases, the J end lost 3 bases, and 6 bases lay between the germline ends. CDR3 residues: CASSLAVNQPQHF. In DNA, the CDR3 is TGTGCCAGCAGTTTGGCCGTCAATCAGCCCCAGCATTTT.

The chain employs TRBV11-3 and TRBJ1-1, with D perhaps matching TRBD1 (5 bases). With 2 bases removed from V and 2 bases from J, the gap between germline ends came to 15 bases. The germline V gene has CDR1 SGHNT and CDR2 YENEEA. The CDR3 covers 16 residues. This CDR3 reads CASSLKAGQINTEAFF. CDR3 in DNA: TGTGCCAGCAGCTTAAAAGCGGGGCAGATAAACACTGAAGCTTTCTTT.